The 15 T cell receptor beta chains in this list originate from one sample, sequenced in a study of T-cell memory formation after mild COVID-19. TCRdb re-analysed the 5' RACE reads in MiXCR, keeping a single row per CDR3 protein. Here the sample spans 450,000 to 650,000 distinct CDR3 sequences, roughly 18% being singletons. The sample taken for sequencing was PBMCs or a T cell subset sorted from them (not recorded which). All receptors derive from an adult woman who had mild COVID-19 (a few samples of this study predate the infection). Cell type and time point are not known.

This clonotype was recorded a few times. CDR3 loop: CASSPRETEQYF. The CDR3 nucleotides are TGTGCCAGCAGCCCCCGTGAAACCGAGCAGTACTTC. V is TRBV3-1 and J is TRBJ2-7, with D hard to call. Germline CDR1 LGHDT, CDR2 YNNKEL (reference sequence). CDR3 length: 12 residues. The V and J ends lost 4 bases and 6 bases respectively, with 10 bases between them.

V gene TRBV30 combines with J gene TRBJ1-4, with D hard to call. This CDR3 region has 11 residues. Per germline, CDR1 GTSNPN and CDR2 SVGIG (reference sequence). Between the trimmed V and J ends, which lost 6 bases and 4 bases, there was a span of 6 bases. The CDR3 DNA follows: TGTGCCTGCAAAAATAATGAAAAACTGTTTTTT. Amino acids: CACKNNEKLFF.

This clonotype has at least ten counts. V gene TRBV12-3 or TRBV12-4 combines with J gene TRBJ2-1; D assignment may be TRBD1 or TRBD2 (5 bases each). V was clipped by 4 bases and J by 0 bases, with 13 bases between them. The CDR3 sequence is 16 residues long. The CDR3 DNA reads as TGTGCCAGCAGTTCCCAGGGCGGAGGCTCCTACAATGAGCAGTTCTTC. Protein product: CASSSQGGGSYNEQFF.

The CDR3 sequence is CSASSGSTNTEAFF. The CDR3 DNA reads as TGCAGTGCTAGTTCGGGATCAACGAACACTGAAGCTTTCTTT. The chain combines TRBV20-1 with TRBJ1-1; unclear D gene. Trimming left V 3 bases short and J 1 base short, with 12 bases between. Germline CDR1 is DFQATT and CDR2 is SNEGSKA (reference sequence). The CDR3 spans 14 residues.

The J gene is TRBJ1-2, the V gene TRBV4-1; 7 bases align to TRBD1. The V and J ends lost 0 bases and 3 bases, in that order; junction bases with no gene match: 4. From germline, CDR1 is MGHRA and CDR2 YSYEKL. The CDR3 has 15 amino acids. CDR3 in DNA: TGCGCCAGCAGCCAAGAGGACAGGCCGTACTATGGCTACACCTTC. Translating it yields CASSQEDRPYYGYTF.

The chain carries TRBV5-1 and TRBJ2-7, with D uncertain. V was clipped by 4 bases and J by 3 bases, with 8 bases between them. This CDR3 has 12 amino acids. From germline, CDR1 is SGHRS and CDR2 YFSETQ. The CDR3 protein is CASSRSYYEQYF. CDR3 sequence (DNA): TGCGCCAGCAGCAGATCCTACTACGAGCAGTACTTC.

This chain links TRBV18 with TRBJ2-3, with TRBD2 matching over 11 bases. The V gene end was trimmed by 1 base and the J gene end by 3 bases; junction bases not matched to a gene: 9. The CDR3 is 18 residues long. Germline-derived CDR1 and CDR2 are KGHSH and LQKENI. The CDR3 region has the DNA TGTGCCAGCTCACCACTCGCACTAGCGGGAGTGGATACAGATACGCAGTATTTT. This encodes CASSPLALAGVDTDTQYF.

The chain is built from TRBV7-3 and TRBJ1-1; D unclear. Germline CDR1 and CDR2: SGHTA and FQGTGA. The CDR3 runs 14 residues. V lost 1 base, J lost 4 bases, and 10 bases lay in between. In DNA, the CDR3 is TGTGCCAGCAGCTTAAGCGGCCGGGTCACTGAAGCTTTCTTT. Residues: CASSLSGRVTEAFF.

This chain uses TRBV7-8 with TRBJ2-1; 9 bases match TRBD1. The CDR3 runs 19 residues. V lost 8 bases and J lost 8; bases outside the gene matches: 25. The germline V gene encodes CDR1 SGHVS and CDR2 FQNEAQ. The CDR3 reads CASFPGQGPFSTRADEQFF. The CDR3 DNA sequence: TGTGCCAGCTTCCCGGGACAGGGACCGTTCTCGACTAGAGCCGATGAGCAGTTCTTC.

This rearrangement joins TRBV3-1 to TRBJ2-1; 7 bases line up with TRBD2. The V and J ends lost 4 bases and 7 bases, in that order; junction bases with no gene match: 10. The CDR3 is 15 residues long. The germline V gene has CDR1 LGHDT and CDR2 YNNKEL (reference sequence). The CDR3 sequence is CASSPFAGVGNEQFF. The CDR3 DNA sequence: TGTGCCAGCAGCCCTTTTGCGGGAGTTGGGAATGAGCAGTTCTTC.

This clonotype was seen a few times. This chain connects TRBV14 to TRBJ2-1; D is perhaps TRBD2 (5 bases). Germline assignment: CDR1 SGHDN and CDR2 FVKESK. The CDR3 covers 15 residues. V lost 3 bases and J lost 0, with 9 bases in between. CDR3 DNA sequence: TGTGCCAGCAGCCATCTGGGGAGCTCCTACAATGAGCAGTTCTTC. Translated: CASSHLGSSYNEQFF.

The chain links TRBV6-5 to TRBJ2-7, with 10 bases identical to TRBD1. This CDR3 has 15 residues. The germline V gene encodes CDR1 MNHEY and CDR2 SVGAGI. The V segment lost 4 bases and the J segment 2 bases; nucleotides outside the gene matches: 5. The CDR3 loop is CASSSLGQGAYEQYF. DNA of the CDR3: TGTGCCAGCAGTTCTTTAGGACAGGGGGCCTACGAGCAGTACTTC.

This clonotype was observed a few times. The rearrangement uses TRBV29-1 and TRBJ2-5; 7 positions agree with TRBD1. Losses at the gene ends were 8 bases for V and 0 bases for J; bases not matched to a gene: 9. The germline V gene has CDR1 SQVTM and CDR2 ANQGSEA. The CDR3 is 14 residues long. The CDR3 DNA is TGCAGCCCAAGATTGGGGACAGACCAAGAGACCCAGTACTTC. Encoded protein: CSPRLGTDQETQYF.

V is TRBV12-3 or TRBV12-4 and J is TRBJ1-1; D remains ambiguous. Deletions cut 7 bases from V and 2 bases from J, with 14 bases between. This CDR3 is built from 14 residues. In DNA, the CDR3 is TGTGCCAGCACCACTCCCAGAAGTAACACTGAAGCTTTCTTT. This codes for CASTTPRSNTEAFF.

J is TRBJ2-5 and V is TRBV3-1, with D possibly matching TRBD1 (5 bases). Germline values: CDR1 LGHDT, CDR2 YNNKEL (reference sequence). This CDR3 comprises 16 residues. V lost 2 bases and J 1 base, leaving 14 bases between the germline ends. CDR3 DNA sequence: TGTGCCAGCAGCCAAAAATCACGACAGCCCCAAGAGACCCAGTACTTC. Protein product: CASSQKSRQPQETQYF.